This T cell receptor beta chain was captured in a study of blood T cell repertoires in COVID-19. Overall study context: COVID-19 samples from acute and convalescent phases originated in the United States, Italy and Spain. From T cells, B-cell-depleted T cells, or PBMCs came the material, which was cDNA or gDNA.

V lost 6 bases and J 4 bases, leaving 13 bases between the germline ends. The CDR3 is 13 amino acids. Per the germline V gene, CDR1 is MNHEY and CDR2 is SVGAGI. Source study methods: Estimation of nucleated cell counts relied on the amplification of reference gene primers. Assay: immunoSEQ multiplex PCR; the TCRdb copy retains only in-frame clones and omits some. From that table come the V and J calls and clone size; the DNA was used to work out D and trimming. The sample yields under 250,000 clones, about 88% seen once. The receptor was isolated from a woman aged 65 to 85 with active or convalescent COVID-19. Material: peripheral blood. This chain connects TRBV6-5 to TRBJ2-7; no clear D gene. CDR3 DNA: TGTGCCAGCAGCCCCCTCCTACTATACGAGCAGTACTTC. It yields the protein CASSPLLLYEQYF.